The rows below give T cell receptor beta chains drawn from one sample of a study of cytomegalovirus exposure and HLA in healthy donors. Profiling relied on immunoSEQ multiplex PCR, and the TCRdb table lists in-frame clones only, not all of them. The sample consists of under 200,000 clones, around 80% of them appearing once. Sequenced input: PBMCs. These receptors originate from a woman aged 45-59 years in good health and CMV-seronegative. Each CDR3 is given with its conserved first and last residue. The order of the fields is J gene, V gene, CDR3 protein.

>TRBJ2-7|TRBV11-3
CASSLRGNSYEQYF
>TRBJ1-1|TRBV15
CATSRGDRVDAFF
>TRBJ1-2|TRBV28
CASRGDILYGYTF
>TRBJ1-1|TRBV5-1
CASSPGQGLNTEAFF
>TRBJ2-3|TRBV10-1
CASSESPLAGRTDTQYF
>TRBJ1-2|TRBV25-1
CASQLEGEIGVYTF
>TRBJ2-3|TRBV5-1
CASRMWTSGFSTDTQYF
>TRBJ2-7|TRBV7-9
CASSLARDRGYEQYF
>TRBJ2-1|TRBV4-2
CASSQGRDRAYNEQFF
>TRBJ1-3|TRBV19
CASSTGGVASGNTIYF
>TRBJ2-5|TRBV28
CASSFRVAGAAGTQYF
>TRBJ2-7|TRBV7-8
CATRSGRTSYEQYF
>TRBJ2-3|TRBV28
CASSLVAGMDTQYF
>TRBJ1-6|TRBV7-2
CASSLGGQGTPLHF
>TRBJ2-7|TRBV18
CASSPAGGYEQYF
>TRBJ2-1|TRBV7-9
CASSLSAGRNNEQFF
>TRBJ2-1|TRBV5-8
CASSLEGTSGNEQFF
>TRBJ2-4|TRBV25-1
CASSERTGPKNIQYF
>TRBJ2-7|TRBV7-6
CASSPGGTSREQYF
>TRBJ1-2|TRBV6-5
CASSRGSGYGYTF
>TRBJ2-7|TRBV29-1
CSVEVQGAADEQYF
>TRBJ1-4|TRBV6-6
CASRGRTGNEKLFF
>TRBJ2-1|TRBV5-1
CASSYGGGNEQFF
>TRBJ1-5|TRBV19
CASRQGASNQPQHF
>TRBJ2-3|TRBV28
CASTSPGVTDTQYF
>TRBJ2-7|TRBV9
CASSVGPWTGGNEQYF
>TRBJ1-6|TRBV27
CASKPGGSNSPLHF
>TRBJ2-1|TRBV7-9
CASSLGSGRPYNEQFF
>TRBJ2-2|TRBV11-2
CASSLGLNTGELFF
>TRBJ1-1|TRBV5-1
CASSSRGGDTEAFF
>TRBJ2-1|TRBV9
CASSVGGTYNEQFF
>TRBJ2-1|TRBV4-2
CASMIRHGDRVSSEQFF
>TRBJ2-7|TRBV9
CASSPRGRGEEQYF
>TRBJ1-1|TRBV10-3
CAAQEGSTEAFF
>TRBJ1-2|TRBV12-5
CASALTGRGYTF
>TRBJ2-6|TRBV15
CATSSHSSGANVLTF
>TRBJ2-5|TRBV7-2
CASSLPPRRSEGETQYF
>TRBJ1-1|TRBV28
CASRRGDFDPEAFF
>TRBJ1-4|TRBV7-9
CASSLTGVVEKLFF
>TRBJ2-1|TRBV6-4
CASSRLGTSGMFEQFF
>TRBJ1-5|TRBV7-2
CASSLGGVASNQPQHF
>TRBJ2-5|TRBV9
CASSDGLDQETQYF
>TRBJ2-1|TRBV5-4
CASSGGGLAGNEQFF
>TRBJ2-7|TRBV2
CASSEGTRDHEQYF
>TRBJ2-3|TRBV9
CASSVVSGGYAAGGTDTQYF
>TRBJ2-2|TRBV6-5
CASSYSGPGAGELFF
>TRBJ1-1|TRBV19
CASSMGQGGNTEAFF
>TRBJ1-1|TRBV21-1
CASSKVGRALRAFF
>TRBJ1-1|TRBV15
CATSRDRRNTEAFF
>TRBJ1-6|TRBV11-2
CASSPDRAKNSPLHF
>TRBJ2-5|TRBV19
CASSPHLGQETQYF
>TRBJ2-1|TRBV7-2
CASSTRDLRNGQFF
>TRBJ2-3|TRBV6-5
CASSYSGSVDTQYF
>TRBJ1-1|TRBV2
CASSYRAGGNTEAFF
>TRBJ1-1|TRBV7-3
CASSTTGDTEAFF
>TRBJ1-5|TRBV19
CASRSTMSNQPQHF
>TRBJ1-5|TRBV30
CAWSVDRGPYSNQPQHF
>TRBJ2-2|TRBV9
CASSARTSGRVTGELFF
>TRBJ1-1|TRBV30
CAWSVSGATNTEAFF